Listed below are T cell receptor beta chains from one sample, sequenced in a study of blood T cells in healthy people across ages. In TCRdb, the 5' RACE reads were re-called with MiXCR into one record per CDR3 protein. This sample has under 2 million distinct CDR3 sequences, with around 36% found just once. Sequencing was performed on blood. These receptors came from a woman aged 25 to 39 in good health. Both conserved end residues are part of each CDR3. Fields, in order: CDR3 protein, V gene, clone size, D gene, J gene. D genes are given only for firm matches. Some rows mark clone size as missing; the rest say once, few, many or name a class of expanded clone.

CDR3 protein: CASSLGATYGQYF
V gene: TRBV5-1
clone size: NA
D gene: NA
J gene: TRBJ2-4

CDR3 protein: CASSLFGDTRYQPQHF
V gene: TRBV12-3/TRBV12-4
clone size: NA
D gene: NA
J gene: TRBJ1-5

CDR3 protein: CASSATGAYGYTF
V gene: TRBV12-3/TRBV12-4
clone size: many
D gene: NA
J gene: TRBJ1-2

CDR3 protein: CASSLGVVQGTNTEAFF
V gene: TRBV7-9
clone size: NA
D gene: NA
J gene: TRBJ1-1

CDR3 protein: CASSRLVGGDGTEAFF
V gene: TRBV4-1
clone size: NA
D gene: NA
J gene: TRBJ1-1

CDR3 protein: CASSTQGYKQYF
V gene: TRBV11-1
clone size: NA
D gene: TRBD1
J gene: TRBJ2-7

CDR3 protein: CSAPRGPGNYEQYF
V gene: TRBV20-1
clone size: NA
D gene: NA
J gene: TRBJ2-7

CDR3 protein: CASSPTPGSPLGYTF
V gene: TRBV27
clone size: few
D gene: NA
J gene: TRBJ1-2

CDR3 protein: CASSFDGRNEQFF
V gene: TRBV5-6
clone size: NA
D gene: NA
J gene: TRBJ2-1

CDR3 protein: CASTLKGRGVYEQYF
V gene: TRBV21-1
clone size: few
D gene: NA
J gene: TRBJ2-7

CDR3 protein: CASSEIAGGRGEQYF
V gene: TRBV10-2
clone size: NA
D gene: TRBD2
J gene: TRBJ2-7

CDR3 protein: CASSRLLDRGSPLHF
V gene: TRBV27
clone size: many
D gene: NA
J gene: TRBJ1-6

CDR3 protein: CASSLVGGESSYEQYF
V gene: TRBV7-6
clone size: NA
D gene: NA
J gene: TRBJ2-7

CDR3 protein: CAGSQAEDRVNTEAFF
V gene: TRBV4-2
clone size: NA
D gene: TRBD1
J gene: TRBJ1-1

CDR3 protein: CASSDLGQGGNEQYF
V gene: TRBV2
clone size: few
D gene: TRBD1
J gene: NA

CDR3 protein: CRGLAYEQYF
V gene: TRBV20-1
clone size: NA
D gene: NA
J gene: TRBJ2-7

CDR3 protein: CASSFGGAYGYTF
V gene: TRBV7-9
clone size: NA
D gene: NA
J gene: TRBJ1-2

CDR3 protein: CSARDSGRVTDTQYF
V gene: TRBV20-1
clone size: few
D gene: TRBD2
J gene: TRBJ2-3

CDR3 protein: CASSQYFSGGASNEQYF
V gene: TRBV4-1
clone size: NA
D gene: TRBD2
J gene: TRBJ2-7

CDR3 protein: CAANRGQFPGQGDTYEQYF
V gene: TRBV10-3
clone size: NA
D gene: TRBD1
J gene: TRBJ2-7

CDR3 protein: CSVPGLAGGLSEQFF
V gene: TRBV29-1
clone size: many
D gene: TRBD2
J gene: TRBJ2-1

CDR3 protein: CASSPQRWYEQYF
V gene: TRBV7-2
clone size: NA
D gene: NA
J gene: NA

CDR3 protein: CASSLAPEGTNEQFF
V gene: TRBV7-2
clone size: NA
D gene: NA
J gene: TRBJ2-1

CDR3 protein: CAWSLASGNYEQYF
V gene: TRBV30
clone size: NA
D gene: TRBD2
J gene: TRBJ2-7

CDR3 protein: CASSALPSGRTSINEQFF
V gene: TRBV5-1
clone size: NA
D gene: TRBD2
J gene: TRBJ2-1

CDR3 protein: CASSLGPVGGRRTDTQYF
V gene: TRBV5-1
clone size: few
D gene: NA
J gene: TRBJ2-3

CDR3 protein: CASSFQRVAYEQYF
V gene: TRBV7-2
clone size: NA
D gene: NA
J gene: TRBJ2-7

CDR3 protein: CASSLSRGHETQYF
V gene: TRBV7-8
clone size: few
D gene: TRBD1
J gene: TRBJ2-5

CDR3 protein: CATSDLYRDEQYF
V gene: TRBV24-1
clone size: once
D gene: NA
J gene: TRBJ2-7

CDR3 protein: CANSQDLGLHSGGISYNEQFF
V gene: TRBV4-1
clone size: NA
D gene: TRBD2
J gene: TRBJ2-1

CDR3 protein: CASSTSGNTQYF
V gene: TRBV5-5
clone size: many
D gene: TRBD2
J gene: TRBJ2-3

CDR3 protein: CASSLANEQFF
V gene: TRBV13
clone size: many
D gene: NA
J gene: TRBJ2-1

CDR3 protein: CSARTSGRYEQYF
V gene: TRBV20-1
clone size: many
D gene: TRBD2
J gene: TRBJ2-7

CDR3 protein: CSAPRQGSQETQYF
V gene: TRBV20-1
clone size: NA
D gene: TRBD1
J gene: TRBJ2-5

CDR3 protein: CASSSPGPPGSEQYF
V gene: TRBV27
clone size: many
D gene: NA
J gene: TRBJ2-7

CDR3 protein: CASSLGAGAGSPLHF
V gene: TRBV5-4
clone size: NA
D gene: NA
J gene: TRBJ1-6

CDR3 protein: CATSRADRYNQPQHF
V gene: TRBV15
clone size: NA
D gene: NA
J gene: TRBJ1-5

CDR3 protein: CSARVAGKETQYF
V gene: TRBV20-1
clone size: NA
D gene: TRBD2
J gene: TRBJ2-5

CDR3 protein: CASKKGAVGYTF
V gene: TRBV6-1
clone size: NA
D gene: TRBD1
J gene: TRBJ1-2

CDR3 protein: CSASGQGGNSPLHF
V gene: TRBV20-1
clone size: NA
D gene: TRBD1
J gene: TRBJ1-6

CDR3 protein: CASREAGPAYEQYF
V gene: TRBV5-4
clone size: once
D gene: TRBD2
J gene: TRBJ2-7

CDR3 protein: CASTTGGYGYTF
V gene: TRBV6-2/TRBV6-3
clone size: few
D gene: TRBD1
J gene: TRBJ1-2

CDR3 protein: CASSLRQGLYNEQYF
V gene: TRBV11-2
clone size: NA
D gene: TRBD1
J gene: NA

CDR3 protein: CSASRGTATYEQYF
V gene: TRBV20-1
clone size: few
D gene: NA
J gene: TRBJ2-7

CDR3 protein: CAHNRGEDTQYF
V gene: TRBV5-1
clone size: NA
D gene: TRBD1
J gene: TRBJ2-3